Described below is a single T cell receptor (beta chain) sequence and its context. Antigen specificity is unknown. The entry originates in a study of CXCR3-negative and CXCR3-positive naive CD8 T cells. The wider study: Roughly 140 million TRB reads were obtained in total, which works out to about 1.5 +/- 0.3 million per library.

Germline V gene sequence: CDR1 SGHTA, CDR2 FQGTGA. This CDR3 has 16 residues. 5' RACE with UMI labels generated the TRB cDNA libraries. Each CDR3 protein gets one entry in TCRdb, which reprocessed the 5' RACE reads and gives no DNA. This sample contains roughly 130,000 distinct CDR3 sequences. Study results and limitations: In naive cells, CXCR3-negative and CXCR3-positive subsets had similar TRBV-TRBJ usage; memory cells differed. In CXCR3-positive naive cells, the TRB CDR3s were more hydrophobic than in CXCR3-negative naive cells.

Material: naive CXCR3+ CD8+ T cells from blood. Subset indicated: CD45RO-CCR7+CD27+CD95- naive CD8+ T cells expressing CXCR3 (TNR3+). This rearrangement joins TRBV7-3 to TRBJ2-3; with no DNA, the TCRdb D assignment of TRBD2 cannot be verified. This sequence originates from a human donor in good health. Some clones in this sample may be carry-over from other donors' samples. This CDR3 is CASSLTVAGPADTQYF.